The clone carrying this T cell receptor (beta chain) turned up a few times. Primers used in a second PCR of about 7 to 12 cycles were a sample-barcoded 5' primer and a J-beta primer mix. TCRdb reprocessed the 5' RACE reads via MiXCR and lists one record per CDR3 protein. This table has 850,000 or so distinct CDR3 sequences, around 26% appearing once. The V gene end was trimmed by 5 bases and the J gene end by 8 bases; junction bases not matched to a gene: 20. The V gene's germline CDR1 is MDHEN and CDR2 SYDVKM. This CDR3 spans 19 amino acids. These data originate in a study of blood T cells in healthy people across ages.

Sequencing was carried out using blood. V usage is TRBV28 and J usage is TRBJ1-4, with 10 bases identical to TRBD1. The receptor's source is a woman older than 75 in good health. The CDR3 loop is CASSDPRTGGKVLQEKLFF. CDR3 nucleotide sequence: TGTGCCAGCAGTGACCCCCGGACAGGGGGTAAAGTCTTACAGGAAAAACTGTTTTTT.